This T cell receptor (beta chain) was identified in a study of blood T cell repertoires in COVID-19. The wider study: Some COVID-19 samples were acute and others convalescent; all came from the United States, Italy and Spain.

This clone has only a few counts. After removal of 1 base from V and 3 bases from J, the junction contained 8 bases not matched to a gene. This CDR3 comprises 17 residues. Germline CDR1 KGHSH, CDR2 LQKENI. Source study methods: Nucleated cell counts were estimated from reference gene primer amplification. Libraries were prepared by immunoSEQ multiplex PCR; TCRdb keeps only in-frame clonotypes and omits some of them. That table is the source of V, J and clone size, and D and trimming were worked out from the DNA. The sample has around 150,000 clones, roughly 90% seen once. This rearrangement joins TRBV18 to TRBJ2-3; 9 nucleotides align to TRBD2. The clonotype was recovered from a woman in her fifties or sixties with active or convalescent COVID-19. The sample taken for sequencing was peripheral blood. CDR3 in amino acids: CASSPQLRRGGTDTQYF. In nucleotides, the CDR3 is TGTGCCAGCTCACCACAGTTACGGCGGGGGGGAACAGATACGCAGTATTTT.